This T cell receptor (beta chain) is drawn from a study of OX40 agonist ivuxolimab in advanced cancers. Study in general: Given to patients was ivuxolimab, an agonistic anti-OX40 (CD134) antibody. Prior therapy, whether anti-PD-1, anti-PD-L1 or anti-CTLA-4, was allowed, and less than 45% had some. Recorded diagnoses for dose-escalation patients were hepatocellular carcinoma, melanoma, renal cell or head and neck cancer. Notes on the study in general: Low normalized T-cell clonal expansion was additionally recorded for some nonresponders.

Germline V lookup: CDR1 SGDLS, CDR2 YYNGEE. The CDR3 covers 16 residues. V lost 5 bases and J lost 5; bases outside the gene matches: 11. Here immunoSEQ multiplex PCR was the method, and the copy in TCRdb shows in-frame clones only, minus some. The sample records roughly 77,000 clones, roughly 92% being singletons. A note on this clone: As yet, its antigen is unknown.

Sequenced here: CD4+ or CD8+ T cells sorted from blood, sampled in a trial of the OX40 agonist ivuxolimab. V usage is TRBV9 and J usage is TRBJ2-1, with 9 nucleotides matching TRBD2. The receptor's source is an adult with an advanced solid tumor such as melanoma, head and neck, liver or kidney cancer. This CDR3 reads CASRSIAGALNNEQFF. Written as DNA, the CDR3 is TGTGCCAGCAGGAGTATAGCGGGGGCCCTGAACAATGAGCAGTTCTTC.